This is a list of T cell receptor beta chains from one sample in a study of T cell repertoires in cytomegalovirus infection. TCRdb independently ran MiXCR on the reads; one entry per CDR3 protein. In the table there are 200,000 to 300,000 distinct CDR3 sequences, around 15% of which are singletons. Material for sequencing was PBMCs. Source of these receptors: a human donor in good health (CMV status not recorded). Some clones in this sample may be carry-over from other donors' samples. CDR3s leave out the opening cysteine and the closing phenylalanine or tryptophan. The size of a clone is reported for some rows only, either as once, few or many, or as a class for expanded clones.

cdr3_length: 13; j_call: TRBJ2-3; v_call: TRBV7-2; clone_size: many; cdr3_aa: ASSLAPGIGDTQY
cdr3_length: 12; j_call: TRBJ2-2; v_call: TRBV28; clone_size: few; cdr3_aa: ASRRQGATGELF
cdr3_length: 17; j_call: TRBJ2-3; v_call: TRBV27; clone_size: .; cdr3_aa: ASSLSTGGPSFGTDTQY
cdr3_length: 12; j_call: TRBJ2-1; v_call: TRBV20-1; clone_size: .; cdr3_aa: SAFQAGVVNEQF
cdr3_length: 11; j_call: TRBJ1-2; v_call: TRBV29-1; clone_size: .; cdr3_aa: SVDRATNYGYT
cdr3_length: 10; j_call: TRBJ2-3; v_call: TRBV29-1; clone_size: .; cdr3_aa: SQTDGTDTQY
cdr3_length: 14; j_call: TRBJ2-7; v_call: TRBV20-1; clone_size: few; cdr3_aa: SAPRPASGRFDEQY
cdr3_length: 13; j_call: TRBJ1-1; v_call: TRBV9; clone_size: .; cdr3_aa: ASSDRDRGPSEAF
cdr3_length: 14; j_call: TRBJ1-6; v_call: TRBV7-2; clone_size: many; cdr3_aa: ASSLQPTIHNSPLH
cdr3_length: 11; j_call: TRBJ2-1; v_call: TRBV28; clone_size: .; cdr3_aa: ASSQTLRDEQF
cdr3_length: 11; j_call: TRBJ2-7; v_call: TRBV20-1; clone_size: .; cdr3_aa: SAREQDYYEQY
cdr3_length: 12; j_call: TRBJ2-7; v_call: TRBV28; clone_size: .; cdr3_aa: ASNPPGLPREQY
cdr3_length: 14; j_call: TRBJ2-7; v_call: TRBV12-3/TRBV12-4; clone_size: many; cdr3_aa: ASSGGGARGVYEQY
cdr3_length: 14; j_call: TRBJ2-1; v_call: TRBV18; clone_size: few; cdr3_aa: ASSPLPLGPYNEQF
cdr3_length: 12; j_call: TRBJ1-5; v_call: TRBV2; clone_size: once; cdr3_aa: ASRESYSNQPQH
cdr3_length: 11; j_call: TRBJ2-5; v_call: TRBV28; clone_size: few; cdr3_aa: ASSSVAPGTQY
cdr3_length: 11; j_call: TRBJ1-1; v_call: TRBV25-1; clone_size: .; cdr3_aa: ASCRDRGTEAF
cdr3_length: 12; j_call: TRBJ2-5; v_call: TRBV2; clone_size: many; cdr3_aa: ASREQGTEETQY
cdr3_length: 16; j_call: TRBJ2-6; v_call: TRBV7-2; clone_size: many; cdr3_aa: ASSPIVQGSSGANVLT
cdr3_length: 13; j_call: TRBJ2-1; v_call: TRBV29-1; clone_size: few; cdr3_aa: SARGTGDSYNEQF
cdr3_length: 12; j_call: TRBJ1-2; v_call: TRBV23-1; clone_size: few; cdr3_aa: ASGDLLWGYGYT
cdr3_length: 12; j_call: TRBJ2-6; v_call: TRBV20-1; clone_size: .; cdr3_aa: SASLIAGANVLT
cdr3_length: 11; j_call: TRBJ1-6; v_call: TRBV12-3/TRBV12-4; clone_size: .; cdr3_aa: ASSPRGHSPLH
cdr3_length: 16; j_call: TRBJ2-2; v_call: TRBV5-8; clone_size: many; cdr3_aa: ASSLSRRATRDTGELF
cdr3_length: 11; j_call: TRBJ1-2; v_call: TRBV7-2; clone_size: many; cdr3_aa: ASSPGRLYGYT
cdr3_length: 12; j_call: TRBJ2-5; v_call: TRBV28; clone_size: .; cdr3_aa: ASSTDREGETQY
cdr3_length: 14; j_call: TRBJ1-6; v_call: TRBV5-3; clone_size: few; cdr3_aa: ASSLDQGQGTSPLH
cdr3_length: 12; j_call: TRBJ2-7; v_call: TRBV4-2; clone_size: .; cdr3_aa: ASSQEGGAYEQY
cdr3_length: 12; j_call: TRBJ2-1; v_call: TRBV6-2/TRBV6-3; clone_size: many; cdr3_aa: ASYTGLVHNEQF
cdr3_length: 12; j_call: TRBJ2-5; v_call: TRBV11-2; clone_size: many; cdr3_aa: ASSFRVGEETQY
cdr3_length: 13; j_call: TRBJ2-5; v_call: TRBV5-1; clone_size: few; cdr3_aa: ASSLQQGGFETQY
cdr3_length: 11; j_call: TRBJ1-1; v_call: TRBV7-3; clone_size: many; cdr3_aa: ASSPGTGGRAF
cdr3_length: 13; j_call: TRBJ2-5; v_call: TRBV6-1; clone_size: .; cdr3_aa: ASSRGGGLEETQY
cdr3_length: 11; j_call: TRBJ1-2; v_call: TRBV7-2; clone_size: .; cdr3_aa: ASRPGPLYGYT
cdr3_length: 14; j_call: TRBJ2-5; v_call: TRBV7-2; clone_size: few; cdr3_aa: ASSLALAVPRETQY
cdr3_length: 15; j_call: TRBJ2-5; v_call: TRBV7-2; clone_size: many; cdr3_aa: ASSSHSGTSFSETQY
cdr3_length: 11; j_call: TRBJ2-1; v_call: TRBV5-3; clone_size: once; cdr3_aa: ARSFFSIYEQF
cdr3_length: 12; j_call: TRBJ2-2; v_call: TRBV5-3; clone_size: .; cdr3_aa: ASSLELGDRELF
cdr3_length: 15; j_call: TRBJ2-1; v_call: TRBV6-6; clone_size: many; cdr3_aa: ASRRLGSGTNYNEQF
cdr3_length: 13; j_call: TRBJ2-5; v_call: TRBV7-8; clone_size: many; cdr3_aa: ASSLNGHGQETQY
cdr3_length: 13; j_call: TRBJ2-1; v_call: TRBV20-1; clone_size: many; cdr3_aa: SARWASGGNNEQF
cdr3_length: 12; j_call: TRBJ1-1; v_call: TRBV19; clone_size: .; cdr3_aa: ASRRWNRETEAF
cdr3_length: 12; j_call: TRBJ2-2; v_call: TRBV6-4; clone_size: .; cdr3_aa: ASSTDRDTGELF
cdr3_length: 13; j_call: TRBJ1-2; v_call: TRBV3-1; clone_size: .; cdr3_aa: ASSPIEASGSGYT
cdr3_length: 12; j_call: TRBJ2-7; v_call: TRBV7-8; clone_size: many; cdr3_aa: ASSLRRDSYEQY
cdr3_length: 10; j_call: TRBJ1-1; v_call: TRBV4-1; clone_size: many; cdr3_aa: AIRTGPTEAF
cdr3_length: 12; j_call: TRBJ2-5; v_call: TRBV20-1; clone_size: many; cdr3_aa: SARDRQGKETQY
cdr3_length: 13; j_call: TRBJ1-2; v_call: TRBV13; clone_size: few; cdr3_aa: ASSLGPELSYGYT
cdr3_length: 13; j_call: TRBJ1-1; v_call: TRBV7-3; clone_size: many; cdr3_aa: ASSAQGGLNTEAF
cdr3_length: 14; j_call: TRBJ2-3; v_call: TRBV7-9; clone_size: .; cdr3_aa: ASSLISGGGTDTQY
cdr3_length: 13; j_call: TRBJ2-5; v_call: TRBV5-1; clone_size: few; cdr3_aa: ASSLVGTRQETQY
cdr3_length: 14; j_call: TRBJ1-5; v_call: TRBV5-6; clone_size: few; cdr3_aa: ASSLGQPYSNQPQH
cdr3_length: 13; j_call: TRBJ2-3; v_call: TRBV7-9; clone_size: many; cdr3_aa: ASSQTWDSTDTQY
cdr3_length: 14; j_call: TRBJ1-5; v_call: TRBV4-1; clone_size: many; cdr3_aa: ASSQVFSGVNQPQH
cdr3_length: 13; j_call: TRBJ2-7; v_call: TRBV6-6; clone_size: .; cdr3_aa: ASSQGPGGRYEQY
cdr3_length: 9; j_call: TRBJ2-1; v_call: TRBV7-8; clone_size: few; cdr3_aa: ASTVDREQF
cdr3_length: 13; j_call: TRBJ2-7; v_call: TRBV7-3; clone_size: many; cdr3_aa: ASSLNGGQFYEQY